The present entry profiles one T cell receptor beta chain with its context. The antigen is not known. The sample comes from a study of T cell responses to AZD1222 COVID-19 vaccine. This CDR3 comprises 14 residues. The germline V gene has CDR1 MNHEY and CDR2 SVGAGI. The V end lost 1 base, the J end lost 4 bases, and 10 bases lay between the germline ends. Overall study findings and caveats: Scientists sampled the repertoires only once the peak T cell response had passed. The donors showed a predominance of white British ancestry and of females, with possible underestimation of clonal diversity. Nearly half of unique spike-specific TCRs reportedly avoided B.1.351 and B.1.1.7 mutated regions.

Repertoires were generated with immunoSEQ multiplex PCR, while TCRdb's copy carries only in-frame clones and drops some. Among about 170,000 clones listed, over 85% were seen once. V and J are TRBV6-5 and TRBJ1-2; D unclear. The receptor comes from an adult in good health. The specimen was peripheral blood, collected on day 0 of AZD1222 vaccination. Written as DNA, the CDR3 is TGTGCCAGCAGTTACTTGGCAGGTAGCTATGGCTACACCTTC. It is translated as CASSYLAGSYGYTF.